The rows below give T cell receptor beta chains drawn from one sample of a study of blood T cell repertoires in COVID-19. TCRdb keeps only in-frame clones here, not all; method: immunoSEQ multiplex PCR. Of roughly 200,000 clones in the sample, roughly 84% were seen once. Sequencing used PBMCs or T cells enriched from blood (not recorded which). The source is a woman aged 25 to 39 who had been exposed to COVID-19. The CDR3 runs from the conserved cysteine through the conserved F or W. D genes are given only for firm matches. Clone size is shown for a subset of rows, as once, few, many or a class of expanded clone.

j_gene,abundance,d_gene,v_gene,CDR3nt,CDR3aa
TRBJ1-1,.,TRBD1,TRBV6-5,TGTGCCAGCGGGACAGGGGGCACTGAAGCTTTCTTT,CASGTGGTEAFF
TRBJ1-1,.,.,TRBV7-3,TGTGCCAGCAGCTTGCCCGCGGGGGCGTTGACTGAAGCTTTCTTT,CASSLPAGALTEAFF
TRBJ1-5,.,TRBD1,TRBV7-8,TGTGCCAGCAGCACACAGGGGTTTAGCAATCAGCCCCAGCATTTT,CASSTQGFSNQPQHF
TRBJ1-1,.,.,TRBV14,TGTGCCAGCAGCCTCGGGACAAACACTGAAGCTTTCTTT,CASSLGTNTEAFF
TRBJ2-7,many,TRBD2,TRBV19,TGTGCCAGTAGCCTAAGGACTAGCGGGACCTACGAGCAGTACTTC,CASSLRTSGTYEQYF
TRBJ2-7,.,.,TRBV19,TGTGCCAGTAGTATGATATTAGGGGCCTACGAGCAGTACTTC,CASSMILGAYEQYF
TRBJ2-3,many,.,TRBV6-4,TGTGCCAGCAGTGACTCTCCCGGGAGCACAGATACGCAGTATTTT,CASSDSPGSTDTQYF
TRBJ2-7,.,.,TRBV7-9,TGTGCCAGCAGCCCGAAGACAGGCTACGAGCAGTACTTC,CASSPKTGYEQYF
TRBJ1-5,.,.,TRBV7-2,TGTGCCAGCAGCCCGGACTCAGGCAATCAGCCCCAGCATTTT,CASSPDSGNQPQHF
TRBJ2-7,.,.,TRBV5-6,TGTGCCAGCAGCTTGGATGTGAACAGGGTTTACGAGCAGTACTTC,CASSLDVNRVYEQYF
TRBJ1-4,.,TRBD1,TRBV9,TGTGCCAGCAGCGGCGACAGGGTTGCTAATGAAAAACTGTTTTTT,CASSGDRVANEKLFF
TRBJ2-2,.,.,TRBV6-6,TGTGCCAGCAGTTACGGTGGCAACACCGGGGAGCTGTTTTTT,CASSYGGNTGELFF
TRBJ2-2,.,TRBD2,TRBV9,TGTGCCAGCAGCGTAGGCGGACTAGCGGGGTTGAACACCGGGGAGCTGTTTTTT,CASSVGGLAGLNTGELFF
TRBJ1-1,.,.,TRBV5-3,TGTGCCAGAAGCTTACCGGGGAAAGGGAGAATTAACACTGAAGCTTTCTTT,CARSLPGKGRINTEAFF
TRBJ1-1,.,TRBD1,TRBV7-2,TGTGCCAGCAGCTGGTCCGGACAGGGGAACACTGAAGCTTTCTTT,CASSWSGQGNTEAFF
TRBJ2-2,once,.,TRBV12-3/TRBV12-4,TGTGCCAGCAGTCCTGACACCGGGGAGCTGTTTTTT,CASSPDTGELFF
TRBJ1-1,.,TRBD1,TRBV18,TGTGCCAGCTCTGCCGACAGGGGCACTGAAGCTTTCTTT,CASSADRGTEAFF
TRBJ2-2,.,.,TRBV3-1/TRBV3-2,TGTGCCAGCCCCCAATACAGGGCCGGGGAGCTGTTTTTT,CASPQYRAGELFF
TRBJ2-1,.,TRBD2,TRBV7-2,TGTGCCAGCAGCTTATCTAGCGGGGGATCCCATGAGCAGTTCTTC,CASSLSSGGSHEQFF
TRBJ1-1,.,.,TRBV4-3,TGCGCCAGCAGCCAAGTCAGAGCGACTGAAGCTTTCTTT,CASSQVRATEAFF
TRBJ2-1,few,.,TRBV9,TGTGCCAGCAGCGTATCCTCGAAGACGGGGTACAATGAGCAGTTCTTC,CASSVSSKTGYNEQFF
TRBJ1-5,few,TRBD1,TRBV19,TGTGCCAGCCATAGACAGGGGGGCGTTCAGGATCAGCCCCAGCATTTT,CASHRQGGVQDQPQHF
TRBJ2-3,once,.,TRBV2,TGTGCCAGCAGTGTAGAGCGTCCTAGCACAGATACGCAGTATTTT,CASSVERPSTDTQYF
TRBJ1-1,.,.,TRBV27,TGTGCCAGCAGTTCACCCCAGGGGAACACTGAAGCTTTCTTT,CASSSPQGNTEAFF
TRBJ1-2,.,TRBD1,TRBV10-3,TGTGCCATCAGTGAAGACAGGGCGGATAGTGGCTACACCTTC,CAISEDRADSGYTF
TRBJ1-1,once,TRBD1,TRBV29-1,TGCAGCGCATTGGGACAGTTCGGCTTTGAAGCTTTCTTT,CSALGQFGFEAFF
TRBJ1-4,.,TRBD1,TRBV2,TGTGCCAGCAGTGGGACAGGGGGCATAGGTGAAAAACTGTTTTTT,CASSGTGGIGEKLFF
TRBJ1-5,.,.,TRBV11-2,TGTGCCAGCAGCTTAGGTGTCGGAGGAAGGGAGCATTTT,CASSLGVGGREHF
TRBJ2-1,.,TRBD2,TRBV25-1,TGTGCCAGCAGTGAATTGGCTAGCGGGGACAATGAGCAGTTCTTC,CASSELASGDNEQFF
TRBJ2-5,.,TRBD2,TRBV7-7,TGTGCCAGCAGCAGTAGCGGGGGCCTGCCAGAGACCCAGTACTTC,CASSSSGGLPETQYF
TRBJ1-2,.,.,TRBV2,TGTGCCAGCAGTGATATGGGGGCGCCACCTCCCTATGGCTACACCTTC,CASSDMGAPPPYGYTF
TRBJ2-7,.,.,TRBV2,TGTGCCAGCAGGGTGGGGCGGAACTACGAGCAGTACTTC,CASRVGRNYEQYF
TRBJ1-2,.,TRBD1,TRBV5-4,TGTGCCAGCAGGGGACAGGGGAACTATGGCTACACCTTC,CASRGQGNYGYTF
TRBJ2-4,.,TRBD2,TRBV18,TGTGCCAGCTCACCACTAGCGGGGGGAGGCAAAAACATTCAGTACTTC,CASSPLAGGGKNIQYF
TRBJ2-5,.,TRBD1,TRBV7-3,TGTGCCAGCAGCTTATCAGGGGGTAGGGAGACCCAGTACTTC,CASSLSGGRETQYF
TRBJ2-3,.,.,TRBV5-1,TGCGCCAGCAGCTTGGCGGCGACAGCCACAGATACGCAGTATTTT,CASSLAATATDTQYF
TRBJ1-4,.,TRBD1,TRBV7-9,TGTGCCAGCAGCCGTTTGGACAGGGGGCGGGCAACTAATGAAAAACTGTTTTTT,CASSRLDRGRATNEKLFF
TRBJ2-5,.,.,TRBV29-1,TGCAGCGTTGAAGGGAGAGAAGAAGAGACCCAGTACTTC,CSVEGREEETQYF
TRBJ1-2,once,TRBD1,TRBV30,TGTGCCTGCCCAACACAGGGGCAAAAGTTAGGCTACACCTTC,CACPTQGQKLGYTF
TRBJ2-1,.,TRBD2,TRBV3-1/TRBV3-2,TGTGCCAGCAGCCAAGGTAGTCGCCCTAGCGGGGGGCCCTCCTACAATGAGCAGTTCTTC,CASSQGSRPSGGPSYNEQFF
TRBJ1-1,once,TRBD1,TRBV25-1,TGTGCCAGCAGTGAATTCGGGGGACAGGGTTTCACTGAAGCTTTCTTT,CASSEFGGQGFTEAFF
TRBJ1-1,.,TRBD1,TRBV5-1,TGCGCCAGCAGCCCCTACTCCCCGACAGGGCGGAACACTGAAGCTTTCTTT,CASSPYSPTGRNTEAFF
TRBJ1-5,.,.,TRBV9,TGTGCCAGCAGCGGACGACAGGACAGTAGCAATCAGCCCCAGCATTTT,CASSGRQDSSNQPQHF
TRBJ1-2,.,TRBD1,TRBV4-2,TGTGCCAGCAGCCAAGCACTGGGACAGGGGGTCGGCTACACCTTC,CASSQALGQGVGYTF
TRBJ1-2,.,.,TRBV18,TGTGCCAGCTCACCACTAATAACAGATTATGGCTACACCTTC,CASSPLITDYGYTF
TRBJ1-2,.,.,TRBV27,TGTGCCAGCAGTTTATCGGGAGCCGGGACACTGGATGGCTACACCTTC,CASSLSGAGTLDGYTF
TRBJ1-1,.,.,TRBV6-5,TGTGCCAGCAGCCTGGGGGGAACAGGTGAAGCTTTCTTT,CASSLGGTGEAFF
TRBJ1-1,.,.,TRBV7-9,TGTGCCAGCAGCTTCTCCAGGGGGAACACTGAAGCTTTCTTT,CASSFSRGNTEAFF
TRBJ2-1,.,.,TRBV7-2,TGTGCCAGCAGCGGTCGGGGGAGTAGCTCCTACAATGAGCAGTTCTTC,CASSGRGSSSYNEQFF
TRBJ2-5,once,.,TRBV13,TGTGCCAGCAGCCCCGGGGTAGGGTTTGCCGAGTACTTC,CASSPGVGFAEYF
TRBJ1-3,.,.,TRBV5-6,TGTGCCAGCAGCTTGTACGGGGTGATCGGGAACACCATATATTTT,CASSLYGVIGNTIYF
TRBJ1-4,.,.,TRBV13,TGTGCCAGCAGCTTATCGTCAGTTAATGAAAAACTGTTTTTT,CASSLSSVNEKLFF
TRBJ2-2,.,.,TRBV2,TGTGCCAGCAGTTCGGGACAAACGAACACCGGGGAGCTGTTTTTT,CASSSGQTNTGELFF
TRBJ2-4,.,.,TRBV29-1,TGCAGCGTTGAATACTGGGCCCCCTCCTCCAAAAACATTCAGTACTTC,CSVEYWAPSSKNIQYF
TRBJ2-2,.,TRBD2,TRBV7-2,TGTGCCAGCAGCTTAGCAGCGGGGGGCCCGGGCGGGGAGCTGTTTTTT,CASSLAAGGPGGELFF
TRBJ2-5,.,TRBD1,TRBV3-1/TRBV3-2,TGTGCCAGCAGCCCCAGGGGGTGGTACCAAGAGACCCAGTACTTC,CASSPRGWYQETQYF
TRBJ2-2,.,.,TRBV30,TGTGCCTGGACCCCGGGACTGAACACCGGGGAGCTGTTTTTT,CAWTPGLNTGELFF